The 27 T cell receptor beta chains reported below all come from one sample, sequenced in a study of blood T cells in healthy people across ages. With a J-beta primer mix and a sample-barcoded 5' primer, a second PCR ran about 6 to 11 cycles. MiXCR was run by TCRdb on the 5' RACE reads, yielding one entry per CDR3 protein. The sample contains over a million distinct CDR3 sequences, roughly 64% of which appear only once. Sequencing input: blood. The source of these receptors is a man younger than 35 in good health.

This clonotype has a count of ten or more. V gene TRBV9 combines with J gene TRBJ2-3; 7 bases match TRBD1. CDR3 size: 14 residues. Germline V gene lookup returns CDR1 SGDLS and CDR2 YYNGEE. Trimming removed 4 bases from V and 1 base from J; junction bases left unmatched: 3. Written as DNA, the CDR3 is TGTGCCAGCAGCCCAGGACAGGGCACAGATACGCAGTATTTT. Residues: CASSPGQGTDTQYF.

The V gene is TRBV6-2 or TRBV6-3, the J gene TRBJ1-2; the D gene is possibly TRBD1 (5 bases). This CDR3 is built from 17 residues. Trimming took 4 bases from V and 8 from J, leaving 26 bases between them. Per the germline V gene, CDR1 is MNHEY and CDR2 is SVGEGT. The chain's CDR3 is CASSSDSFRVLEDGYTF. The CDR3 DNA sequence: TGTGCCAGCAGTTCAGATTCTTTCAGGGTGCTCGAGGACGGCTACACCTTC.

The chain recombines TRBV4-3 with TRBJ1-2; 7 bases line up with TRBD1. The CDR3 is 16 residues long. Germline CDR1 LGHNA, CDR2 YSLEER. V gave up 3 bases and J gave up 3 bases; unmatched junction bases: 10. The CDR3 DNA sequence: TGCGCCAGCAGCCACCTCGCAGGGGGGGACCACTATGGCTACACCTTC. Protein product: CASSHLAGGDHYGYTF.

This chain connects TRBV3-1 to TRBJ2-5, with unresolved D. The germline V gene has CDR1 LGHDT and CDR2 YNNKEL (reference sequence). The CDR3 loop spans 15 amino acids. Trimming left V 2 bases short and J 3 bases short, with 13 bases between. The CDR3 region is CASSQRGRNKETQYF. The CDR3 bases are TGTGCCAGCAGCCAAAGAGGACGGAACAAAGAGACCCAGTACTTC.

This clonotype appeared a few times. The CDR3 DNA reads as TGCACCATAATAGGTGGGGGCGCTGGCTACACCTTC. It is translated as CTIIGGGAGYTF. V and J are TRBV29-1 and TRBJ1-2; possible D gene TRBD1, 6 bases. The CDR3 contains 12 residues. Per the germline V gene, CDR1 is SQVTM and CDR2 is ANQGSEA.

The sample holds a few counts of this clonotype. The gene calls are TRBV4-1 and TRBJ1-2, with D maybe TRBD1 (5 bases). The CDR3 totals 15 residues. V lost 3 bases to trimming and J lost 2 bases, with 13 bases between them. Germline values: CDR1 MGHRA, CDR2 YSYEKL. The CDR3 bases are TGCGCCAGCAGCCAGCAAGACAGTCTCAACTATGGCTACACCTTC. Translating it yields CASSQQDSLNYGYTF.

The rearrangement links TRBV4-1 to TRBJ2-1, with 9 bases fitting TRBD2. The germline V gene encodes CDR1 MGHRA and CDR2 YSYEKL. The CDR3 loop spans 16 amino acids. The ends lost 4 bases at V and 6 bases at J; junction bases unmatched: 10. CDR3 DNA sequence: TGCGCCAGCAGCCGAAACGGGGGCGGGGGGGTCAATGAGCAGTTCTTC. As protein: CASSRNGGGGVNEQFF.

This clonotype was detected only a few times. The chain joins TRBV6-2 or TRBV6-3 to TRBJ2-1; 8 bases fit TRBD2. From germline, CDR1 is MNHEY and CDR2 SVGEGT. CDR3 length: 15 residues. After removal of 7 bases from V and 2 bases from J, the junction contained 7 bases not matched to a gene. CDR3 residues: CASNPGGYPYNEQFF. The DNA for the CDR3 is TGTGCCAGCAATCCGGGGGGGTATCCCTACAATGAGCAGTTCTTC.

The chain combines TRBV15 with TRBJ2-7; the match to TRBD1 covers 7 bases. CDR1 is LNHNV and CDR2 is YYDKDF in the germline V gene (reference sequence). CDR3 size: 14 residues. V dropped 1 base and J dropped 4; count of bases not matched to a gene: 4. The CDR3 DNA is TGTGCCACCAGCAGAGTACAGGGGTCGTACGAGCAGTACTTC. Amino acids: CATSRVQGSYEQYF. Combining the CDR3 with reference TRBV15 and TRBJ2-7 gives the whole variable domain DAMVIQNPRYQVTQFGKPVTLSCSQTLNHNVMYWYQQKSSQAPKLLFHYYDKDFNNEADTPDNFQSRRPNTSFCFLDIRSPGLGDTAMYLCATSRVQGSYEQYFGPGTRLTVT.

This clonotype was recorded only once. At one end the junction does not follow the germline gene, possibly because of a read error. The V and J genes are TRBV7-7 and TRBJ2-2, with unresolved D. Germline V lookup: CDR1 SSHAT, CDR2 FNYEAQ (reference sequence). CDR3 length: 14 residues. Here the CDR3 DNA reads TGTGCTAGCAGCCTAAACTTTGCACCCGGGGAGCTGTTTTTT. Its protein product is CASSLNFAPGELFF.

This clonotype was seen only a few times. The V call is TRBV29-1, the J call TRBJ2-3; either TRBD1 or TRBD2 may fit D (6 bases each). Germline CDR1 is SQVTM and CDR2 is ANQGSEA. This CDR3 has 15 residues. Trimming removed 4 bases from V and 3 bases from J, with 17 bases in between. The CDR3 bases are TGCAGCGTTGTGGGCAGGGGCGGGGAAACAGATACGCAGTATTTT. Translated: CSVVGRGGETDTQYF.

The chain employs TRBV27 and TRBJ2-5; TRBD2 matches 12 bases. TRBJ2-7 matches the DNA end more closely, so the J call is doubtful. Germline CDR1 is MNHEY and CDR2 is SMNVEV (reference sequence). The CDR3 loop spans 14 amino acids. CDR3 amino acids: CASSALAGGREQYF. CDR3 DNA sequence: TGTGCCAGCAGCGCCCTAGCGGGGGGGCGCGAGCAGTACTTC.

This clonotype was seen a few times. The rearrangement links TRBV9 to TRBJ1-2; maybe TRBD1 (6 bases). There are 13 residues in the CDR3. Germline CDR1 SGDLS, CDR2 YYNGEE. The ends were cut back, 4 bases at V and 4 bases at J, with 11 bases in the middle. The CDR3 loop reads CASSPRQAYGYTF. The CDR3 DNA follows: TGTGCCAGCAGCCCCAGACAGGCCTATGGCTACACCTTC.

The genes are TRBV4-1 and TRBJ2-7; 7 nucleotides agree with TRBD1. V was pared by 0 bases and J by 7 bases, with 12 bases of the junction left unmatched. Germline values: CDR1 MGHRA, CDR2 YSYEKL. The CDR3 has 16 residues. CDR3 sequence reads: CASSQDRQGVRNEQYF. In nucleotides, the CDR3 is TGCGCCAGCAGCCAAGATCGCCAGGGGGTGAGAAATGAGCAGTACTTC.

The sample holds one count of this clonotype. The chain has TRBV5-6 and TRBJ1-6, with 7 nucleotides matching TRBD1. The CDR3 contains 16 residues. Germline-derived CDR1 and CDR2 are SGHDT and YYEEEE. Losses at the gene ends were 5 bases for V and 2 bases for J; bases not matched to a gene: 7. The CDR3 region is CASRQQGRAYNSPLHF. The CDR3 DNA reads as TGTGCCAGCAGACAACAGGGGCGCGCCTATAATTCACCCCTCCACTTT.

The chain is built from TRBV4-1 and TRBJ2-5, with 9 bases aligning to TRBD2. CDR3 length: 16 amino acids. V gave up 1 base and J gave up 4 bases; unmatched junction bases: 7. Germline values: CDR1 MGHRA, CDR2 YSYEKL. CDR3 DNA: TGCGCCAGCAGCCAAGGTAGCGGGAGAATAGGAGAGACCCAGTACTTC. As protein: CASSQGSGRIGETQYF.

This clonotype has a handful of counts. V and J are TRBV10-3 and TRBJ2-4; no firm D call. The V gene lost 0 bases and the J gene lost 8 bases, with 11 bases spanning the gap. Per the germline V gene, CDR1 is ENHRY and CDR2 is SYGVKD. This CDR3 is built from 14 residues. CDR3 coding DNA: TGTGCCATCAGTGAGTCGAAAGGGTCGGACATTCAGTACTTC. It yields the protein CAISESKGSDIQYF.

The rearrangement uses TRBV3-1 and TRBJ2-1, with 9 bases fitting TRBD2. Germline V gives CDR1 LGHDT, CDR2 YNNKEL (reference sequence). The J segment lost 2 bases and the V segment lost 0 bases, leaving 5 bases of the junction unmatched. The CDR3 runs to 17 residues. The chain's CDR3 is CASSQDGSGRPYNEQFF. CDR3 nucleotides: TGTGCCAGCAGCCAAGACGGCAGCGGGAGGCCCTACAATGAGCAGTTCTTC.

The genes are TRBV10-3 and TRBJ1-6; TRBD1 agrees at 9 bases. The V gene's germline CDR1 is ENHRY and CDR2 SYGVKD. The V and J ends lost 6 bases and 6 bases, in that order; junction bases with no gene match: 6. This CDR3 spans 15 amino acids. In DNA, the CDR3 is TGTGCCATCAGGGGAGACAGGGGGGCTAATTCACCCCTCCACTTT. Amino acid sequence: CAIRGDRGANSPLHF.

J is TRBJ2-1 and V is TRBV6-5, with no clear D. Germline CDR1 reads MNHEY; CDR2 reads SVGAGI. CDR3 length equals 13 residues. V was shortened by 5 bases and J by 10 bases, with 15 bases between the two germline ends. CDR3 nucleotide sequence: TGTGCCAGCAGTAGATCCTCAGAGTACGAGCAGTTCTTC. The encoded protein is CASSRSSEYEQFF.

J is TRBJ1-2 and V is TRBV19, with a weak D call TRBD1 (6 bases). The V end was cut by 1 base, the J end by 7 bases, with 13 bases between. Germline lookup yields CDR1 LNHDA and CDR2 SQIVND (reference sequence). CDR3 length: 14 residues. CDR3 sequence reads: CASSIGDTTFGYTF. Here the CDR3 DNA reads TGTGCCAGTAGTATAGGGGACACCACCTTTGGCTACACCTTC.

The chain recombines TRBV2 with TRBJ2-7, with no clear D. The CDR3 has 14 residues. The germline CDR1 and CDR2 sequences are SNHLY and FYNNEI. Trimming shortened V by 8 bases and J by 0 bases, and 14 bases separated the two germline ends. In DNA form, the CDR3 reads TGTGCCAGCGCCTACCGTAAGAGCTCCTACGAGCAGTACTTC. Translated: CASAYRKSSYEQYF.

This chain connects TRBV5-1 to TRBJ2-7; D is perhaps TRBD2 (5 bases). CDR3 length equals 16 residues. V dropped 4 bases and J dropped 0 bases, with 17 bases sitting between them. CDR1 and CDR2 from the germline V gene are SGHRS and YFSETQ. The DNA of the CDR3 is TGCGCCAGCAGCGACACTAGGAAACAGAGCTCCTACGAGCAGTACTTC. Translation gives CASSDTRKQSSYEQYF. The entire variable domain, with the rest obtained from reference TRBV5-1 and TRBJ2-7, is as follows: KAGVTQTPRYLIKTRGQQVTLSCSPISGHRSVSWYQQTPGQGLQFLFEYFSETQRNKGNFPGRFSGRQFSNSRSEMNVSTLELGDSALYLCASSDTRKQSSYEQYFGPGTRLTVT.

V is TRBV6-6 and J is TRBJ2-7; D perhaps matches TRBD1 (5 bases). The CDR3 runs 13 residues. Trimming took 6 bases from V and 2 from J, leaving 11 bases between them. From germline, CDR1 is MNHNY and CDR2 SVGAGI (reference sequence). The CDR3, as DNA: TGTGCCAGCAGGGCTGACAGAGCCTACGAGCAGTACTTC. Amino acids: CASRADRAYEQYF.

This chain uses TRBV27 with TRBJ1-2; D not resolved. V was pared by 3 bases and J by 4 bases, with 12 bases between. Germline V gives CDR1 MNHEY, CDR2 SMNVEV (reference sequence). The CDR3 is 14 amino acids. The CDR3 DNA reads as TGTGCCAGCAGTTTCGCCAGTGACGCCTATGGCTACACCTTC. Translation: CASSFASDAYGYTF.

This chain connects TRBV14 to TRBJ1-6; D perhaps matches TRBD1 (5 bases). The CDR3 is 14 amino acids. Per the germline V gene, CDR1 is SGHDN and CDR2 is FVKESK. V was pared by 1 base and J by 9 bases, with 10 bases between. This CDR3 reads CASSQGLGGSPLHF. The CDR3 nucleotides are TGTGCCAGCAGCCAAGGCCTTGGGGGTTCACCCCTCCACTTT.

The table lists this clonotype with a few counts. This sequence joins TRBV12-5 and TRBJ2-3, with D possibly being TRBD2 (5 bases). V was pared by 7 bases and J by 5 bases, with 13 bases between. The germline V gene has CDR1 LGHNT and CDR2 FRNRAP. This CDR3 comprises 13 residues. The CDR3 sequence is CASASGRGDTQYF. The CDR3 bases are TGTGCTAGTGCCTCCGGCCGGGGAGATACGCAGTATTTT.